The 28 T cell receptor beta chains in this list originate from one sample, sequenced in a study of T cell responses to AZD1222 COVID-19 vaccine. Produced via immunoSEQ multiplex PCR; TCRdb's table is partial and in-frame only. In the table there are about 150,000 clones, approximately 91% of which are singletons. Sequenced material: peripheral blood, taken 28 days after the second AZD1222 dose. The source of these receptors is an adult who received the AZD1222 COVID-19 vaccine.

The rearrangement uses TRBV7-9 and TRBJ2-7, with D perhaps assigned TRBD1 or TRBD2 (5 bases each). V was shortened by 3 bases and J by 5 bases, with 11 bases between the two germline ends. CDR1 is SEHNR, CDR2 FQNEAQ, per germline (reference sequence). CDR3 size: 13 residues. The chain's CDR3 is CASSFEGPNEQYF. The CDR3 nucleotides read TGTGCCAGCAGCTTCGAGGGGCCGAACGAGCAGTACTTC.

This clone has a single count. The rearrangement uses TRBV7-2 and TRBJ1-6; D is unresolved. The germline V gene has CDR1 SGHTA and CDR2 FQGNSA. V lost 5 bases and J 11 bases, leaving 10 bases between the germline ends. CDR3 size: 12 residues. The CDR3 region has the DNA TGTGCCAGCAGCCGAGACAACCCACCCCTCCACTTT. Its protein is CASSRDNPPLHF.

V is TRBV19 and J is TRBJ2-4, with D possibly matching TRBD1 (6 bases). The V end lost 4 bases, the J end lost 12 bases, and 13 bases lay between the germline ends. The CDR3 totals 12 residues. Germline lookup yields CDR1 LNHDA and CDR2 SQIVND (reference sequence). The DNA for the CDR3 is TGTGCCAGTAGTACCCGGACAGCTCCTCAGTACTTC. Translating gives CASSTRTAPQYF.

The chain links TRBV27 to TRBJ2-7; 7 nucleotides align to TRBD2. Germline lookup yields CDR1 MNHEY and CDR2 SMNVEV (reference sequence). Losses at the gene ends were 5 bases for V and 3 bases for J; bases not matched to a gene: 10. This CDR3 spans 15 amino acids. The CDR3 bases are TGTGCCAGCAGTAGACTTCTGGGGGGGAACTACGAGCAGTACTTC. Its translation: CASSRLLGGNYEQYF.

The CDR3 DNA follows: TGTGCCAGCTCACTTTTTCAGGGGGAAGAGAACACTGAAGCTTTCTTT. Translation: CASSLFQGEENTEAFF. This rearrangement joins TRBV18 to TRBJ1-1; TRBD1 matches at 7 bases. The V segment lost 4 bases and the J segment 1 base; nucleotides outside the gene matches: 9. The CDR3 runs 16 residues. Germline CDR1 and CDR2: KGHSH and LQKENI.

V and J are TRBV6-5 and TRBJ1-2; possibly TRBD1 for D (5 bases). Germline V gene sequence: CDR1 MNHEY, CDR2 SVGAGI. V was pared by 11 bases and J by 4 bases, with 17 bases between. This CDR3 contains 13 residues. The CDR3 bases are TGTGCCTCCGAAGTTGGGGGTTCCTATGGCTACACCTTC. Protein sequence: CASEVGGSYGYTF.

The rearrangement links TRBV4-2 to TRBJ2-3; perhaps TRBD2 as D (6 bases). In germline, CDR1 is LGHNA, CDR2 YNFKEQ. V dropped 1 base and J dropped 1 base, with 12 bases sitting between them. The CDR3 is 16 residues long. CDR3 sequence (DNA): TGTGCCAGCAGCCAAGGAGTAGCGGAGGGCACAGATACGCAGTATTTT. Translation gives CASSQGVAEGTDTQYF.

The gene calls are TRBV5-1 and TRBJ2-3, with D perhaps being TRBD1 or TRBD2 (7 bases each). Trimming shortened V by 2 bases and J by 5 bases, and 15 bases separated the two germline ends. The CDR3 is 15 residues long. Germline V gene data show CDR1 as SGHRS and CDR2 as YFSETQ. CDR3 sequence: CASSFSGAGGDTQYF. The CDR3 DNA sequence: TGCGCCAGCAGCTTCAGCGGGGCAGGGGGAGATACGCAGTATTTT.

The chain has TRBV7-9 and TRBJ1-1; D is possibly TRBD1 (5 bases). Between the trimmed V and J ends, which lost 5 bases and 4 bases, there was a span of 14 bases. This CDR3 has 14 amino acids. Germline assignment: CDR1 SEHNR and CDR2 FQNEAQ (reference sequence). The CDR3 sequence is CASSRRGSRTEAFF. In nucleotides, the CDR3 is TGTGCCAGCAGCCGGCGGGGCAGTCGCACTGAAGCTTTCTTT.

This clone showed up many times. J is TRBJ2-2 and V is TRBV11-1; D uncertain. The CDR3 covers 14 residues. The V end lost 2 bases, the J end lost 8 bases, and 12 bases lay between the germline ends. CDR1 and CDR2 from the germline V gene are SGHAT and FQDESV (reference sequence). This chain's CDR3 is CASSLYGGAGELFF. CDR3 nucleotide sequence: TGTGCCAGCAGCTTATACGGCGGAGCAGGGGAGCTGTTTTTT.

The genes are TRBV6-5 and TRBJ2-7, with unresolved D. The CDR3 has 11 residues. Per the germline V gene, CDR1 is MNHEY and CDR2 is SVGAGI. V lost 5 bases to trimming and J lost 2 bases, with 4 bases between them. Here the CDR3 reads CASSRAYEQYF. The CDR3 DNA sequence: TGTGCCAGCAGTCGTGCCTACGAGCAGTACTTC.

The chain is built from TRBV9 and TRBJ1-5, with a tentative D call TRBD1 (6 bases). The CDR3 covers 15 residues. Per germline, CDR1 SGDLS and CDR2 YYNGEE. V gave up 0 bases and J gave up 2 bases, with 9 bases separating them. The CDR3 protein is CASSVGRGGNQPQHF. CDR3 nucleotides: TGTGCCAGCAGCGTAGGGAGGGGGGGCAATCAGCCCCAGCATTTT.

The chain joins TRBV19 to TRBJ1-2; no clear D. V lost 6 bases to trimming and J lost 3 bases, with 8 bases between them. The CDR3 contains 12 residues. Germline lookup yields CDR1 LNHDA and CDR2 SQIVND (reference sequence). The CDR3 reads CASRDGDYGYTF. In DNA form, the CDR3 reads TGTGCCAGTAGAGACGGAGACTATGGCTACACCTTC.

V and J are TRBV6-1 and TRBJ1-5, with 7 bases lining up with TRBD1. The junction had 6 bases not matched to a gene; V was cut back by 3 bases and J by 4 bases. This CDR3 comprises 15 residues. Germline CDR1 is MNHNS and CDR2 is SASEGT. CDR3 nucleotide sequence: TGTGCCAGCAGTGATAGGTCGACAGGGAATCAGCCCCAGCATTTT. Its translation is CASSDRSTGNQPQHF.

The V and J genes are TRBV3-1 (or the pseudogene TRBV3-2) and TRBJ1-1; a possible D gene is TRBD1 (5 bases). Germline values: CDR1 LGHDT, CDR2 YNNKEL (reference sequence). Trimming removed 6 bases from V and 0 bases from J, with 14 bases in between. The CDR3 totals 15 residues. The CDR3 sequence is CASSYPGPMNTEAFF. The CDR3 nucleotides are TGTGCCAGCAGTTACCCGGGGCCCATGAACACTGAAGCTTTCTTT.

The CDR3, as DNA: TGTGCCAGCAGCGACCCCTCGGACCGCCAGGACCTGAGAAACACCATATATTTT. Translating gives CASSDPSDRQDLRNTIYF. This chain uses TRBV7-9 with TRBJ1-3, with D unclear. CDR3 length: 18 amino acids. V lost 5 bases to trimming and J lost 5 bases, with 25 bases between them. The germline gives CDR1 SEHNR, CDR2 FQNEAQ (reference sequence).

Notes on this clone: The DNA is omitted, as the CDR3 cannot be located on it reliably, and the CDR3 follows TCRdb's listing. V and J are TRBV7-2 and TRBJ2-2; whether TRBD2, the table's D call, matches the DNA was not checked. Germline loops: CDR1 SGHTA, CDR2 FQGNSA. The CDR3 length is 14 residues, termini included. CDR3 in amino acids: CASSLNRRAGELFF.

The chain uses TRBV25-1 and TRBJ2-7, with D perhaps being TRBD1 or TRBD2 (5 bases each). Trimming removed 3 bases at V and 2 bases at J, with 8 bases between. CDR3 length: 13 residues. Germline-derived CDR1 and CDR2 are MGHDK and SYGVNS. The CDR3 sequence: CASSEPGPYEQYF. CDR3 bases: TGTGCCAGCAGTGAGCCGGGACCCTACGAGCAGTACTTC.

V gene TRBV2 combines with J gene TRBJ2-1, with D hard to call. Trimming left V 5 bases short and J 9 bases short, with 5 bases between. The CDR3 runs to 10 residues. Germline V lookup: CDR1 SNHLY, CDR2 FYNNEI. The CDR3 protein is CASSTSEQFF. Here the CDR3 DNA reads TGTGCCAGCAGTACGAGTGAGCAGTTCTTC. The full variable domain, rest sourced from reference TRBV2 and TRBJ2-1, is EPEVTQTPSHQVTQMGQEVILRCVPISNHLYFYWYRQILGQKVEFLVSFYNNEISEKSEIFDDQFSVERPDGSNFTLKIRSTKLEDSAMYFCASSTSEQFFGPGTRLTVL.

The chain is built from TRBV19 and TRBJ1-2; 7 nucleotides line up with TRBD1. Germline V gives CDR1 LNHDA, CDR2 SQIVND (reference sequence). V shed 5 bases, J shed 2 bases, and the junction held 8 bases outside the gene matches. This CDR3 is built from 15 residues. The CDR3 coding sequence is TGTGCCAGTAGTTCTCGACAGGGCAGAAACTATGGCTACACCTTC. Translated: CASSSRQGRNYGYTF.

V is TRBV7-3 and J is TRBJ2-1, with TRBD2 matching over 14 bases. The V gene's germline CDR1 is SGHTA and CDR2 FQGTGA. CDR3 size: 15 residues. Trimming removed 0 bases from V and 12 bases from J; junction bases left unmatched: 4. The CDR3 DNA sequence: TGTGCCAGCAGCTTAACGGGACTAGCGGGAGATGTGCAGTTCTTC. Protein: CASSLTGLAGDVQFF. The full variable domain, its missing parts supplied by reference TRBV7-3 and TRBJ2-1, is GAGVSQTPSNKVTEKGKYVELRCDPISGHTALYWYRQSLGQGPEFLIYFQGTGAADDSGLPNDRFFAVRPEGSVSTLKIQRTERGDSAVYLCASSLTGLAGDVQFFGPGTRLTVL.

The chain joins TRBV2 to TRBJ1-4, with a tentative D call TRBD1 (5 bases). The CDR3 runs 13 residues. V lost 11 bases and J lost 7, with 17 bases in between. Germline CDR1 and CDR2: SNHLY and FYNNEI. CDR3 protein: CASKEGRGEKLFF. The CDR3 nucleotides are TGTGCCTCGAAGGAGGGGCGCGGTGAAAAACTGTTTTTT.

The V call is TRBV5-3, the J call TRBJ2-2; no clear D gene. TRBV5-3 carries the ORF label, with uncertain function. Trimming took 2 bases from V and 3 from J, leaving 17 bases between them. This CDR3 region has 17 residues. The CDR3 is CARSFSPTASDTGELFF. The CDR3 DNA is TGTGCCAGAAGCTTTAGCCCAACAGCGTCGGACACCGGGGAGCTGTTTTTT.

This chain links TRBV2 with TRBJ2-7; 11 bases fit TRBD2. This CDR3 is 14 amino acids long. Trimming took 6 bases from V and 4 from J; bases not matched to a gene: 5. CDR1 is SNHLY, CDR2 FYNNEI, per germline. Here the CDR3 DNA reads TGTGCCAGCAGAATAACTAGCGGGGGTTACGAGCAGTACTTC. It translates to CASRITSGGYEQYF. The whole variable domain, filled in from reference TRBV2 and TRBJ2-7, reads EPEVTQTPSHQVTQMGQEVILRCVPISNHLYFYWYRQILGQKVEFLVSFYNNEISEKSEIFDDQFSVERPDGSNFTLKIRSTKLEDSAMYFCASRITSGGYEQYFGPGTRLTVT.

The gene calls are TRBV19 and TRBJ1-1; perhaps TRBD1 as D (6 bases). Trimming left V 3 bases short and J 0 bases short, with 11 bases between. Per germline, CDR1 LNHDA and CDR2 SQIVND (reference sequence). The CDR3 runs to 15 residues. The CDR3 here is CASSMYRDLNTEAFF. CDR3 DNA: TGTGCCAGTAGTATGTACAGGGATCTGAACACTGAAGCTTTCTTT.

The chain uses TRBV5-4 and TRBJ2-3, with unresolved D. CDR3 length equals 12 residues. Trimming removed 2 bases at V and 3 bases at J, with 4 bases between. Per germline, CDR1 SGHNT and CDR2 YYREEE (reference sequence). The chain's CDR3 is CASSFVTDTQYF. DNA for the CDR3: TGTGCCAGCAGCTTCGTTACAGATACGCAGTATTTT.

V gene TRBV5-5 combines with J gene TRBJ2-1, with TRBD1 identical over 7 bases. Germline V CDR1 and CDR2: SGHKS, YYEKEE (reference sequence). Trimming removed 7 bases from V and 8 bases from J; junction bases left unmatched: 3. The CDR3 loop spans 11 amino acids. In DNA form, the CDR3 reads TGTGCCAGCTGGACAGGTGATGAGCAGTTCTTC. Residues: CASWTGDEQFF. The full variable domain, rest sourced from reference TRBV5-5 and TRBJ2-1, is DAGVTQSPTHLIKTRGQQVTLRCSPISGHKSVSWYQQVLGQGPQFIFQYYEKEERGRGNFPDRFSARQFPNYSSELNVNALLLGDSALYLCASWTGDEQFFGPGTRLTVL.

The chain uses TRBV24-1 and TRBJ2-2; TRBD1 agrees at 7 bases. V shed 3 bases, J shed 9 bases, and the junction held 3 bases outside the gene matches. CDR1 and CDR2 from the germline V gene are KGHDR and SFDVKD. The CDR3 has 13 amino acids. DNA for the CDR3: TGTGCCACCAGTGATGGACAGGCGCGGGAGCTGTTTTTT. Translating it yields CATSDGQARELFF.